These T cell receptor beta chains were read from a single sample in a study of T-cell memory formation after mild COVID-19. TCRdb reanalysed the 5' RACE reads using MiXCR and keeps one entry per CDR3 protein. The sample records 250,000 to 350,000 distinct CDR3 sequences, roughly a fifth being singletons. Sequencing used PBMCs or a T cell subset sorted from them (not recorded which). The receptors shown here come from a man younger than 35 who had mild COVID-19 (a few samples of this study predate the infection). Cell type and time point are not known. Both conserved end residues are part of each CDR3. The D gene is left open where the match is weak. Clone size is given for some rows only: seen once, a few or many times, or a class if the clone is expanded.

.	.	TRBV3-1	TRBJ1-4	TGTGCCAGCAGCCCAAGTACTGGCGGGTGGGAAAAACTGTTTTTT	CASSPSTGGWEKLFF
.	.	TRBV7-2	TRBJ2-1	TGTGCCAGCAGCTCCCTCTGGGGGGGCCATTACAATGAGCAGTTCTTC	CASSSLWGGHYNEQFF
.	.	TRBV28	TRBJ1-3	TGTGCCATCCGCAGCGGCAGCTCTGGAAACACCATATATTTT	CAIRSGSSGNTIYF
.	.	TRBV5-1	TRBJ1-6	TGCGCCACCTCCCTGGGAGGGGAGGGTTCACCCCTCCACTTT	CATSLGGEGSPLHF
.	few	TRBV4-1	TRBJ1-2	TGCGCCAGCAGCCAAGTCGGGACTGGAGGCTACACCTTC	CASSQVGTGGYTF
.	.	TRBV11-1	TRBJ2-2	TGTGCCAGCAGGCCCCAGAACACCGGGGAGCTGTTTTTT	CASRPQNTGELFF
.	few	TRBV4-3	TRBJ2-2	TGCGCCAGCAGCCAAGTGGGGGGGAACACCGGGGAGCTGTTTTTT	CASSQVGGNTGELFF
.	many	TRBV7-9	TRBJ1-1	TGTGCCAGCAGCTTAATGAACACTGAAGCTTTCTTT	CASSLMNTEAFF
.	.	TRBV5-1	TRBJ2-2	TGCGCCAGCAGCTTGGAGATAGGATCGTCCGGGGAGCTGTTTTTT	CASSLEIGSSGELFF
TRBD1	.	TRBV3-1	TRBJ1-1	TGTGCCAGCAGCCAAGTCCGCAGGACAGGGGAGAGGGATGAAGCTTTCTTT	CASSQVRRTGERDEAFF
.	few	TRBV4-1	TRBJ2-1	TGCGCCAGCAGCCAGGGTGGAACTAGACGTCCCAATGAGCAGTTCTTC	CASSQGGTRRPNEQFF
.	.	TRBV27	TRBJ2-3	TGTGCCAGCAGTTTTGGACCGGAGTATACGCAGTATTTT	CASSFGPEYTQYF
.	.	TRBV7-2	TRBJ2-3	TGTGCCAGCAGCTTAAAGACAGGCCGCACAGATACGCAGTATTTT	CASSLKTGRTDTQYF
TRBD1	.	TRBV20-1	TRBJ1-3	TGCAGTGCTAGAGAGGCAGGGGGCCTCTCTGGAAACACCATATATTTT	CSAREAGGLSGNTIYF
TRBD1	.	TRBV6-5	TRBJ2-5	TGTGCCAGCAGTCCGGACAGGGCCGACCAGTACTTC	CASSPDRADQYF
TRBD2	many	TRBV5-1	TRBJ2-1	TGCGCCAGCAGCTTGTTGGTAGCGGGATCCTACAATGAGCAGTTCTTC	CASSLLVAGSYNEQFF
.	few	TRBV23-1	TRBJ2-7	TGCGCCAGCAGTCATTCATCCTACGAGCAGTACTTC	CASSHSSYEQYF
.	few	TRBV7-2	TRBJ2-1	TGTGCCAGCAGCTTAGGCTCAGGGACCTACTCCTACAATGAGCAGTTCTTC	CASSLGSGTYSYNEQFF
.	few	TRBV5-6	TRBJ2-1	TGTGCCAGCAGATTCGGGACACATGACTACAATGAGCAGTTCTTC	CASRFGTHDYNEQFF
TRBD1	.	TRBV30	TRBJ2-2	TGTGCCTGGTCAGACAGGGGTTATACCGGGGAGCTGTTTTTT	CAWSDRGYTGELFF
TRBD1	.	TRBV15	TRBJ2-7	TGTGCCACCAGCAGAGACCGGGGACAGAGCTCCTACGAGCAGTACTTC	CATSRDRGQSSYEQYF
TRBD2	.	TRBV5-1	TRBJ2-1	TGCGCCAGCAGCTTGGACCCCGGGACTAGCGGGGGGGCCAATGAGCAGTTCTTC	CASSLDPGTSGGANEQFF
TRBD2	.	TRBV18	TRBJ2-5	TGTGCCAGCTCACCACCCGGACTAGCAGAAGAGACCCAGTACTTC	CASSPPGLAEETQYF
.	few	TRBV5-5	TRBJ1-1	TGTGCCAGCAGCTTGCGACCCAGGGACACTGAAGCTTTCTTT	CASSLRPRDTEAFF
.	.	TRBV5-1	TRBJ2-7	TGCGCCAGCAGCGGGGATCCGTTGTTGGACGAGCAGTACTTC	CASSGDPLLDEQYF
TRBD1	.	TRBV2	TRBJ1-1	TGTGCCAGCAGTGTGGGTGGCGGACAGGCTGAAGCTTTCTTT	CASSVGGGQAEAFF
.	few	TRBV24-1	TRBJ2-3	TGTGCCACCAGTGCCCTAGGGGGGGATACGCAGTATTTT	CATSALGGDTQYF
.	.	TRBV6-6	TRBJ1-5	TGTGCCAGCAGTGCCATTTATAGCAATCAGCCCCAGCATTTT	CASSAIYSNQPQHF
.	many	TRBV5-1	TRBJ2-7	TGTGCCAGCAGTGAACAGGGCTACGAGCAGTACTTC	CASSEQGYEQYF
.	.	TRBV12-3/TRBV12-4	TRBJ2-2	TGTGCCAGCAGTTTACTAGATCGCACCGGGGAGCTGTTTTTT	CASSLLDRTGELFF
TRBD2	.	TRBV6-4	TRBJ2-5	TGTGCCAGCAGCCTAACTAGCGGGGGAAAAGAGACCCAGTACTTC	CASSLTSGGKETQYF
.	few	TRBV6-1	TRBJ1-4	TGTGCCAGCAGTGAACGGGCCGAGTATAATGAAAAACTGTTTTTT	CASSERAEYNEKLFF
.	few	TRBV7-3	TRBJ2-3	TGTGCCAGCAGCCCTCGAGGAGGGGGCCTTGATACGCAGTATTTT	CASSPRGGGLDTQYF
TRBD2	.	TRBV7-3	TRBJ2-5	TGTGCCAGCAGCTTAGAGCGGGGGGGCGGGGAGACCCAGTACTTC	CASSLERGGGETQYF
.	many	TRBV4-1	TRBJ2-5	TGCGCCAGCAGTTTAATGGGCAGGACGGAGGAGACCCAGTACTTC	CASSLMGRTEETQYF
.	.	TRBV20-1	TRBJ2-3	TGCAGTGCTAGCGCACCCGAGGCCTATACGCAGTATTTT	CSASAPEAYTQYF
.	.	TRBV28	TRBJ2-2	TGTGCCAGCAGTTTCGGGGATTCTACCGGGGAGCTGTTTTTT	CASSFGDSTGELFF
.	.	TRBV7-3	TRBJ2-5	TGTGCCAGCAGCCCTACGGCCCGACGGGCCCAGTACTTC	CASSPTARRAQYF
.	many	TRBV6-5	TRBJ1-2	TGTGCCAGCAGTTCCACCGGGGACCGCGGCTACACCTTC	CASSSTGDRGYTF
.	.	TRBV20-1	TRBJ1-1	TGCAGTGCGCCGACAGGTATGAACACTGAAGCTTTCTTT	CSAPTGMNTEAFF
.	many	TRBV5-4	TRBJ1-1	TGTGCCAGCAGCCTAGGGAGGGACACTGAAGCTTTCTTT	CASSLGRDTEAFF